This T cell receptor beta chain was found in a study of PD-1 blockade in mismatch repair-deficient tumors. The study's findings and limits: Tumor-resident clones, often undetectable pretreatment in blood, expanded then contracted after pembrolizumab.

Regarding time point: identical approximately ten-day culture without peptide (control). Cells were stimulated around 10 days with each of six to eight ELISpot-reactive neoantigens. Baseline for clone expansion was a parallel culture with no peptide. With respect to this clone: Its antigen is unknown.

Data came from immunoSEQ multiplex PCR; TCRdb stores just in-frame clones and leaves some out. In the table there are 14,000 or so clones, 85% to 90% of which are singletons. The CDR3 extends over 13 amino acids. Per germline, CDR1 MNHNS and CDR2 SASEGT. Trimming stripped 7 bases from V and 3 bases from J, with 12 bases between. The chain employs TRBV6-1 and TRBJ1-1; D gene ambiguous. The sequence came from an adult with mismatch repair-deficient cancer. The input for sequencing was cells cultured in vitro, taken from a patient treated with pembrolizumab. CDR3 protein: CASKRGGYTEAFF. The DNA of the CDR3 is TGTGCCAGCAAGCGGGGAGGGTACACTGAAGCTTTCTTT.